The rows below give T cell receptor beta chains drawn from one sample of a study of CD8 T cells in Susac syndrome. TCRdb fed the immunoSEQ multiplex PCR reads into MiXCR, producing one record per CDR3 protein. The repertoire holds 95,000 to 150,000 distinct CDR3 sequences, approximately 94% seen once, with 0.095% to 0.1% in the top ten. Material: CD4+ T cells from PBMCs. The receptor set was obtained from a human donor in good health. The CDR3 runs from the conserved cysteine through the conserved F or W. Fields, in order: J gene, V gene, D gene, clone size, CDR3 protein, CDR3 DNA. The D gene is left open where the match is weak. Some rows mark clone size as missing; the rest say once, few, many or name a class of expanded clone.

TRBJ1-3	TRBV20-1	NA	NA	CSAVVIRGAGDTIYF	TGCAGTGCTGTCGTAATTCGAGGGGCGGGGGACACCATATATTTT
TRBJ2-7	TRBV20-1	NA	NA	CSPKGGQTEEQYF	TGCAGTCCAAAGGGGGGGCAGACTGAGGAGCAGTACTTC
TRBJ2-2	TRBV6-1	TRBD1	NA	CASRRGTARTNTGELFF	TGTGCCAGCAGGAGGGGGACAGCCCGTACAAACACCGGGGAGCTGTTTTTT
TRBJ2-2	TRBV2	NA	once	CASSGQRGELFF	TGTGCCAGCAGTGGACAGAGAGGGGAGCTGTTTTTT
TRBJ1-5	TRBV7-2	NA	NA	CASSSTGRFSNQPQHF	TGTGCCAGCAGCTCCACGGGACGGTTTAGCAATCAGCCCCAGCATTTT
TRBJ2-7	TRBV15	TRBD1	NA	CATSREGTAEQYF	TGTGCCACCAGCAGAGAGGGGACAGCCGAGCAGTACTTC
TRBJ2-2	TRBV2	NA	NA	CASIFSGELFF	TGTGCCAGCATTTTCTCCGGGGAGCTGTTTTTT
TRBJ2-5	TRBV6-2/TRBV6-3	TRBD2	NA	CASSTGLAGVRTQYF	TGTGCCAGCAGTACGGGACTAGCGGGAGTCCGGACCCAGTACTTC
TRBJ1-1	TRBV28	NA	NA	CASSLLGRFAGLGPEAFF	TGTGCCAGCAGTTTATTGGGTCGGTTTGCGGGACTTGGGCCCGAAGCTTTCTTT
TRBJ1-6	TRBV4-3	TRBD1	NA	CASSLGTETNSPLHF	TGCGCCAGCAGCCTGGGGACAGAGACTAATTCACCCCTCCACTTT
TRBJ2-7	TRBV3-1	NA	NA	CASSQGPGGAGGYEQYF	TGTGCCAGCAGCCAAGGCCCCGGGGGGGCAGGGGGCTACGAGCAGTACTTC
TRBJ1-5	TRBV27	NA	NA	CASSLESFPSNQPQHF	TGTGCCAGCAGTTTGGAGAGCTTCCCCAGCAATCAGCCCCAGCATTTT
TRBJ2-7	TRBV5-4	TRBD1	NA	CASSPGQGAYEQYF	TGTGCCAGCAGCCCGGGACAGGGGGCCTACGAGCAGTACTTC
TRBJ2-7	TRBV2	TRBD2	NA	CASSDRLAGSEQYF	TGTGCCAGCAGTGACAGACTAGCGGGCAGCGAGCAGTACTTC
TRBJ2-2	TRBV5-1	TRBD2	NA	CASRGLAVDTGELFF	TGCGCCAGCAGGGGACTAGCGGTAGACACCGGGGAGCTGTTTTTT
TRBJ2-1	TRBV20-1	NA	NA	CSAKVWNEQFF	TGCAGTGCCAAAGTATGGAATGAGCAGTTCTTC
TRBJ2-3	TRBV2	NA	NA	CASNDGTSGDTQYF	TGTGCCAGCAACGACGGGACCTCAGGGGATACGCAGTATTTT
TRBJ1-2	TRBV20-1	NA	NA	CSAREMTEINYGYTF	TGCAGTGCTAGAGAAATGACAGAGATTAACTATGGCTACACCTTC
TRBJ1-1	TRBV28	TRBD1	NA	CASSFRQGDMNTEAFF	TGTGCCAGCAGTTTTAGACAGGGGGATATGAACACTGAAGCTTTCTTT
TRBJ2-7	TRBV5-4	NA	NA	CASSLGGTGHYEQYF	TGTGCCAGCAGCTTAGGCGGAACTGGGCACTACGAGCAGTACTTC
TRBJ2-2	TRBV6-2/TRBV6-3	TRBD2	NA	CASRTSGFGELFF	TGTGCCAGCAGAACTAGCGGCTTCGGGGAGCTGTTTTTT
TRBJ1-2	TRBV20-1	NA	NA	CSARDGSKTSGYTF	TGCAGTGCTAGAGACGGTTCGAAAACGTCTGGCTACACCTTC
TRBJ2-7	TRBV12-3/TRBV12-4	NA	NA	CASSQTDVKIGHEQYF	TGTGCCAGCAGTCAAACAGACGTTAAAATAGGCCACGAGCAGTACTTC
TRBJ2-3	TRBV4-1	NA	once	CASSQDSRDTDTQYF	TGCGCCAGCAGCCAAGATTCGCGGGACACAGATACGCAGTATTTT
TRBJ1-2	TRBV7-2	TRBD1	NA	CASSLGGATGGAYGYTF	TGTGCCAGCAGCTTGGGAGGGGCGACAGGGGGCGCTTATGGCTACACCTTC
TRBJ2-6	TRBV20-1	NA	NA	CSARRLPGTGANVLTF	TGCAGTGCTAGAAGACTGCCGGGAACGGGGGCCAACGTCCTGACTTTC
TRBJ2-1	TRBV6-1	TRBD2	few	CASSDWGLANEQFF	TGTGCCAGCAGTGATTGGGGACTAGCCAATGAGCAGTTCTTC
TRBJ2-1	TRBV29-1	TRBD2	once	CSVEDRGTSRYNEQFF	TGCAGCGTTGAAGATCGAGGGACTAGCCGTTACAATGAGCAGTTCTTC
TRBJ1-3	TRBV7-9	TRBD1	NA	CASSTAGTAIYF	TGTGCCAGCAGCACAGCCGGGACAGCCATATATTTT
TRBJ1-4	TRBV20-1	NA	NA	CSAAPWDVGTSLNEKLFF	TGCAGTGCTGCCCCCTGGGACGTAGGTACCTCCCTGAATGAAAAACTGTTTTTT
TRBJ2-2	TRBV3-1	NA	NA	CASSPTPGNTGELFF	TGTGCCAGCAGCCCCACCCCGGGGAACACCGGGGAGCTGTTTTTT
TRBJ1-5	TRBV5-1	NA	NA	CASSFEGGQPQHF	TGCGCCAGCAGCTTCGAGGGCGGTCAGCCCCAGCATTTT
TRBJ2-5	TRBV9	TRBD2	NA	CASSVGREGPETQYF	TGTGCCAGCAGCGTAGGGAGGGAGGGTCCGGAGACCCAGTACTTC
TRBJ1-3	TRBV7-9	NA	NA	CASSLGSGNTIYF	TGTGCCAGCAGCTTAGGCTCTGGAAACACCATATATTTT
TRBJ2-3	TRBV7-2	NA	NA	CASSPQERSTDTQYF	TGTGCCAGCAGCCCCCAGGAGCGATCCACAGATACGCAGTATTTT
TRBJ2-7	TRBV27	NA	NA	CASSLTGTGNYEQYF	TGTGCCAGCAGTTTAACCGGGACCGGCAACTACGAGCAGTACTTC
TRBJ1-2	TRBV6-5	TRBD1	NA	CASRFIAGGWGYTF	TGTGCCAGCAGATTCATTGCAGGGGGTTGGGGCTACACCTTC
TRBJ2-5	TRBV6-2/TRBV6-3	TRBD1	NA	CASSQGAKTQYF	TGTGCCAGCAGTCAGGGGGCAAAGACCCAGTACTTC
TRBJ1-2	TRBV11-2	NA	NA	CASSYGTYGYTF	TGTGCCAGCAGTTACGGGACCTATGGCTACACCTTC
TRBJ2-2	TRBV23-1	NA	NA	CASSQHTGELFF	TGCGCCAGCAGTCAACACACCGGGGAGCTGTTTTTT
TRBJ2-7	TRBV6-5	NA	NA	CASSAGPAGEQYF	TGTGCCAGCAGTGCCGGGCCGGCGGGGGAGCAGTACTTC
TRBJ2-2	TRBV28	TRBD1	NA	CASSPDRVGTGELFF	TGTGCCAGCAGCCCCGACAGGGTCGGGACCGGGGAGCTGTTTTTT
TRBJ2-5	TRBV2	TRBD2	once	CASRGGLAVYQETQYF	TGTGCCAGCAGAGGTGGACTAGCGGTGTACCAAGAGACCCAGTACTTC
TRBJ1-2	TRBV7-2	NA	NA	CASSSAQGSYTF	TGTGCCAGCAGCTCGGCGCAGGGAAGCTACACCTTC
TRBJ2-3	TRBV12-3/TRBV12-4	TRBD2	NA	CASSVWTSGKDTQYF	TGTGCCAGCAGTGTCTGGACTAGCGGGAAAGATACGCAGTATTTT
TRBJ2-5	TRBV11-2	TRBD2	NA	CASSRWGEGETQYF	TGTGCCAGCAGCCGGTGGGGGGAGGGGGAGACCCAGTACTTC